A selection of T cell receptor beta chains follows, all from one sample in a study of CD8 T cells in Susac syndrome. MiXCR, run by TCRdb on the immunoSEQ multiplex PCR reads, gives a single entry per CDR3 protein. The data hold a few hundred thousand distinct CDR3 sequences, with more than 85% observed a single time. The sample consisted of CD8+ T cells from PBMCs. These TCRs come from a human donor with multiple sclerosis. The CDR3 runs from the conserved cysteine through the conserved F or W. The D gene is left open where the match is weak. The listing skips clone size in some rows; elsewhere it reads once, few, many or a size class.

NA | NA | TRBJ2-1 | TRBV7-2 | CASSLGSGSEQFF | TGTGCCAGCAGCTTAGGAAGTGGGAGTGAGCAGTTCTTC
NA | NA | TRBJ1-2 | TRBV5-4 | CASSPGGYGYTF | TGTGCCAGCAGCCCCGGGGGCTATGGCTACACCTTC
few | NA | TRBJ2-7 | TRBV29-1 | CSVLQSGSYEQYF | TGCAGCGTCCTACAGAGTGGGTCCTACGAGCAGTACTTC
NA | NA | TRBJ2-3 | TRBV7-9 | CASSLGGGWTDTQYF | TGTGCCAGCAGCTTAGGGGGAGGTTGGACAGATACGCAGTATTTT
NA | NA | TRBJ2-7 | TRBV9 | CASSANWGTDYEQYF | TGTGCCAGCAGCGCCAATTGGGGCACAGACTACGAGCAGTACTTC
once | NA | TRBJ2-7 | TRBV7-2 | CASSFLSEGVGEQYF | TGTGCCAGCAGCTTTTTGAGCGAGGGGGTTGGAGAGCAGTACTTC
NA | TRBD1 | TRBJ1-4 | TRBV7-9 | CASSPPVSDRGFEKLFF | TGTGCCAGCAGCCCCCCGGTCAGTGACAGGGGTTTTGAAAAACTGTTTTTT
NA | NA | TRBJ1-2 | TRBV20-1 | CSAPPPAGGYTF | TGCAGTGCACCCCCACCTGCAGGTGGCTACACCTTC
NA | NA | TRBJ2-5 | TRBV9 | CASSSLGGRETQYF | TGTGCCAGCAGCTCCCTGGGAGGCCGAGAGACCCAGTACTTC
once | NA | TRBJ1-2 | TRBV11-3 | CASSLGGLTNYGYTF | TGTGCCAGCAGCTTAGGGGGCCTCACCAACTATGGCTACACCTTC
NA | NA | TRBJ1-6 | TRBV5-4 | CASSFTSMVGDSPLHF | TGTGCCAGCAGCTTTACATCCATGGTGGGTGATTCACCCCTCCACTTT
NA | TRBD1 | TRBJ2-7 | TRBV4-3 | CASSHVTGANEQYF | TGCGCCAGCAGCCATGTTACAGGGGCAAACGAGCAGTACTTC
NA | NA | TRBJ2-1 | TRBV9 | CASSATIFSGAGYNEQFF | TGTGCCAGCAGCGCCACAATATTCTCGGGAGCTGGATACAATGAGCAGTTCTTC
NA | NA | TRBJ1-2 | TRBV30 | CAWSTSAYGYTF | TGTGCCTGGAGCACAAGCGCCTATGGCTACACCTTC
NA | TRBD2 | TRBJ2-7 | TRBV13 | CASSPGGGAYEQYF | TGTGCCAGCTCCCCTGGGGGGGGTGCGTACGAGCAGTACTTC
few | TRBD2 | TRBJ2-5 | TRBV12-3/TRBV12-4 | CASSSGGQETQYF | TGTGCCAGCAGTTCGGGGGGTCAAGAGACCCAGTACTTC
medium-sized | NA | TRBJ1-1 | TRBV5-6 | CASSLGGNTEAFF | TGTGCCAGCAGCTTGGGGGGGAACACTGAAGCTTTCTTT
NA | NA | TRBJ1-5 | TRBV7-9 | CASSGDNQPQHF | TGTGCCAGCAGTGGGGATAATCAGCCCCAGCATTTT
NA | NA | TRBJ2-1 | TRBV12-3/TRBV12-4 | CASRGTGESSYNEQFF | TGTGCCAGCAGAGGCACGGGAGAAAGCTCCTACAATGAGCAGTTCTTC
NA | TRBD2 | TRBJ2-2 | TRBV20-1 | CSARVFTSGGLNTGELFF | TGCAGTGCTAGAGTTTTTACTAGCGGGGGGCTGAACACCGGGGAGCTGTTTTTT
NA | NA | TRBJ2-7 | TRBV19 | CASSPGSEVAQYF | TGTGCCAGTAGCCCCGGTTCGGAAGTCGCTCAGTACTTC
NA | NA | TRBJ1-4 | TRBV7-9 | CASSLVTGGNEKLFF | TGTGCCAGCAGCTTAGTGACAGGAGGGAATGAAAAACTGTTTTTT
NA | NA | TRBJ2-5 | TRBV10-3 | CAISPVRSGPKKETQYF | TGTGCCATCTCTCCAGTGCGTTCCGGGCCGAAAAAAGAGACCCAGTACTTC
NA | TRBD2 | TRBJ2-2 | TRBV3-1 | CASSQEKREDTGELFF | TGTGCCAGCAGCCAAGAAAAACGGGAGGACACCGGGGAGCTGTTTTTT
NA | NA | TRBJ2-1 | TRBV5-4 | CASSFSSLGVGVNEQFF | TGTGCCAGCAGCTTTTCGTCATTGGGGGTGGGGGTCAATGAGCAGTTCTTC
NA | TRBD2 | TRBJ2-2 | TRBV4-3 | CASSQEVLAGDTGELFF | TGCGCCAGCAGCCAAGAGGTATTAGCGGGCGATACCGGGGAGCTGTTTTTT
NA | TRBD2 | TRBJ2-7 | TRBV6-6 | CASRNWRENGYEQYF | TGTGCCAGTAGAAATTGGCGGGAGAACGGCTACGAGCAGTACTTC
NA | TRBD2 | TRBJ2-1 | TRBV14 | CASSQGWASGRDEQFF | TGTGCCAGCAGCCAAGGGTGGGCTAGCGGGAGAGATGAGCAGTTCTTC
NA | NA | TRBJ2-1 | TRBV7-9 | CASSLTGLGQFF | TGTGCCAGCAGCCTTACAGGGCTGGGGCAGTTCTTC
NA | NA | TRBJ1-4 | TRBV7-2 | CASSREITTNEKLFF | TGTGCCAGCAGCCGCGAGATAACAACTAATGAAAAACTGTTTTTT
NA | NA | TRBJ2-7 | TRBV4-1 | CASSQDRFSSEQYF | TGCGCCAGCAGCCAAGATCGGTTTAGTTCCGAGCAGTACTTC
NA | NA | TRBJ2-2 | TRBV30 | CAWSPVSSNTGELFF | TGTGCCTGGAGTCCGGTCTCCTCGAACACCGGGGAGCTGTTTTTT
NA | NA | TRBJ1-2 | TRBV13 | CASSFEEAYGYTF | TGTGCCAGCAGCTTCGAGGAGGCCTATGGCTACACCTTC
NA | NA | TRBJ2-7 | TRBV2 | CASSDGRTSYEQYF | TGTGCCAGCAGTGACGGGCGGACCTCCTACGAGCAGTACTTC
NA | NA | TRBJ2-1 | TRBV29-1 | CSAEIAGYEQFF | TGCAGCGCCGAAATCGCGGGGTATGAGCAGTTCTTC
NA | TRBD2 | TRBJ2-3 | TRBV10-3 | CAIGLPRAPAGWDTQYF | TGTGCCATCGGACTGCCGAGAGCCCCAGCGGGGTGGGATACGCAGTATTTT
NA | NA | TRBJ1-1 | TRBV5-6 | CASSYLQGTEAFF | TGTGCCAGCAGCTACCTACAGGGCACTGAAGCTTTCTTT
NA | NA | TRBJ1-5 | TRBV30 | CAWSVSEYQPQHF | TGTGCCTGGAGTGTATCAGAATATCAGCCCCAGCATTTT
NA | NA | TRBJ1-5 | TRBV6-2/TRBV6-3 | CASSYGSDHLQPQHF | TGTGCCAGCAGTTATGGGTCAGATCATCTTCAGCCCCAGCATTTT
NA | NA | TRBJ2-1 | TRBV13 | CATRPSAEYNEQFF | TGTGCCACCCGACCGAGTGCGGAGTACAATGAGCAGTTCTTC
once | NA | TRBJ1-5 | TRBV19 | CASSIGGYSNQPQHF | TGTGCCAGTAGTATAGGGGGTTATAGCAATCAGCCCCAGCATTTT
once | NA | TRBJ2-3 | TRBV7-6 | CASSHPSGEPRTDTQYF | TGTGCCAGCAGCCATCCCTCGGGGGAGCCCCGCACAGATACGCAGTATTTT
NA | NA | TRBJ2-1 | TRBV18 | CASSPLGVNNEQFF | TGTGCCAGCTCACCACTTGGGGTAAACAATGAGCAGTTCTTC
NA | NA | TRBJ2-7 | TRBV27 | CASSFGAVDYEQYF | TGTGCCAGCAGTTTCGGGGCGGTCGACTACGAGCAGTACTTC
NA | TRBD2 | TRBJ2-7 | TRBV3-1 | CASSHGGGTSEQYF | TGTGCCAGCAGCCATGGCGGGGGGACCTCCGAGCAGTACTTC
once | NA | TRBJ2-1 | TRBV7-9 | CANGSVRGNEQFF | TGTGCCAACGGGTCCGTTAGGGGTAATGAGCAGTTCTTC
NA | TRBD1 | TRBJ2-3 | TRBV14 | CASSQDRTGEDTQYF | TGTGCCAGCAGCCAAGACCGGACAGGGGAGGATACGCAGTATTTT
NA | NA | TRBJ2-1 | TRBV2 | CASSESAMGYNEQFF | TGTGCCAGCAGTGAGAGCGCGATGGGCTACAATGAGCAGTTCTTC
NA | TRBD2 | TRBJ2-7 | TRBV7-9 | CASSPGLAELYEQYF | TGTGCCAGCAGCCCGGGACTAGCGGAGCTATACGAGCAGTACTTC
NA | NA | TRBJ2-3 | TRBV24-1 | CATSGPARARTDTQYF | TGTGCCACCAGTGGCCCCGCCAGGGCTCGCACAGATACGCAGTATTTT
NA | NA | TRBJ1-1 | TRBV5-1 | CASSLEGPDWNTEAFF | TGCGCCAGCAGCTTGGAGGGCCCTGACTGGAACACTGAAGCTTTCTTT
NA | NA | TRBJ1-1 | TRBV2 | CASRILQEAFF | TGTGCCAGCAGGATACTACAGGAGGCTTTCTTT
NA | TRBD2 | TRBJ2-1 | TRBV30 | CAVFGQREFNEQFF | TGTGCCGTCTTCGGTCAGCGGGAGTTCAATGAGCAGTTCTTC
NA | TRBD2 | TRBJ2-1 | TRBV28 | CASTLGTSGRSYNEQFF | TGTGCCAGCACGTTGGGGACTAGCGGGAGGTCCTACAATGAGCAGTTCTTC
NA | NA | TRBJ2-7 | TRBV24-1 | CATFQRAVSSYEQYF | TGTGCCACCTTCCAACGCGCGGTGTCGAGCTACGAGCAGTACTTC